The rows below give T cell receptor beta chains drawn from one sample of a study of PD-L1 blockade in urothelial cancer. Data came from immunoSEQ multiplex PCR; TCRdb stores just in-frame clones and leaves some out. The data contain around 130,000 clones, around 85% of them seen just once; the ten biggest clones take up 3.2%. Sequenced here: PBMCs, sampled around atezolizumab (anti-PD-L1) treatment. The receptors shown here come from a man in his forties or fifties with urothelial cancer. CDR3s include the opening cysteine and the closing phenylalanine or tryptophan. D genes are given only for firm matches. Some rows have no size entry. The others give once, few or many, or a class for an expanded clone.

j_call	v_call	d_call	clone_size	cdr3_aa	cdr3_nt
TRBJ1-2	TRBV15	NA	NA	CATSPGFDYGYTF	TGTGCCACCAGTCCGGGTTTTGACTATGGCTACACCTTC
TRBJ1-2	TRBV11-2	TRBD1	NA	CASSFDGTGSGYTF	TGTGCCAGCAGCTTCGACGGGACAGGGAGCGGCTACACCTTC
TRBJ2-2	TRBV28	TRBD1	NA	CASSPPGQGNTGELFF	TGTGCCAGCAGTCCCCCGGGACAGGGGAACACCGGGGAGCTGTTTTTT
TRBJ2-4	TRBV11-2	TRBD1	NA	CASSYGQGNKNIQYF	TGTGCCAGCAGCTACGGACAGGGGAACAAAAACATTCAGTACTTC
TRBJ2-3	TRBV11-2	NA	NA	CASSRGGILTDTQYF	TGTGCCAGCAGCCGCGGCGGGATCCTCACAGATACGCAGTATTTT
TRBJ2-2	TRBV7-9	NA	NA	CASSLEQDTGELFF	TGTGCCAGCAGCTTAGAACAAGACACCGGGGAGCTGTTTTTT
TRBJ2-5	TRBV18	NA	once	CASSPRMGREETQYF	TGTGCCAGCTCACCACGGATGGGCAGGGAAGAGACCCAGTACTTC
TRBJ1-5	TRBV18	NA	NA	CASSPRDSNQPQHF	TGTGCCAGCTCACCCCGAGATAGCAATCAGCCCCAGCATTTT
TRBJ2-3	TRBV5-1	TRBD2	NA	CASRLGASGSTDTQYF	TGCGCCAGCAGGTTAGGGGCTAGCGGGAGCACAGATACGCAGTATTTT
TRBJ2-1	TRBV5-1	TRBD2	NA	CASSALAGVGGQNEQFF	TGCGCCAGTTCCGCACTAGCGGGAGTGGGGGGGCAAAATGAGCAGTTCTTC
TRBJ2-1	TRBV19	TRBD2	NA	CASTFGAAGDEQFF	TGTGCCAGTACGTTCGGCGCGGCGGGAGATGAGCAGTTCTTC
TRBJ1-2	TRBV30	NA	NA	CAWSVQGYAYGYTF	TGTGCCTGGAGTGTGCAGGGATATGCCTATGGCTACACCTTC
TRBJ1-2	TRBV9	TRBD1	NA	CASSVDGTGVHGYTF	TGTGCCAGCAGCGTAGATGGGACAGGGGTTCATGGCTACACCTTC
TRBJ2-7	TRBV28	NA	NA	CASRLGHYEQYF	TGTGCCAGCAGGCTAGGACACTACGAGCAGTACTTC
TRBJ2-2	TRBV30	NA	NA	CAWRAGHATGELFF	TGTGCCTGGAGGGCGGGGCATGCCACCGGGGAGCTGTTTTTT
TRBJ2-3	TRBV7-2	NA	NA	CASSLVGGRPDTQYF	TGTGCCAGCAGCTTAGTCGGAGGGAGGCCAGATACGCAGTATTTT
TRBJ2-1	TRBV28	NA	once	CASSLGYEQFF	TGTGCCAGCAGCCTCGGGTATGAGCAGTTCTTC
TRBJ2-2	TRBV9	NA	NA	CASSVGHVGAGELFF	TGTGCCAGCAGCGTAGGACATGTGGGAGCCGGGGAGCTGTTTTTT
TRBJ1-5	TRBV28	NA	NA	CASISSNQPQHF	TGTGCCAGCATTAGCAGCAATCAGCCCCAGCATTTT
TRBJ2-7	TRBV5-1	TRBD1	NA	CASSDGQGQTYEQYF	TGCGCCAGCAGTGACGGACAGGGGCAAACCTACGAGCAGTACTTC
TRBJ1-2	TRBV9	NA	NA	CASSTDYGYTF	TGTGCCAGCAGCACGGACTATGGCTACACCTTC
TRBJ2-7	TRBV4-2	NA	NA	CASSQGGIYEQYF	TGTGCCAGCAGCCAAGGCGGAATCTACGAGCAGTACTTC
TRBJ1-2	TRBV5-4	TRBD1	NA	CASSFRQGVANYGYTF	TGTGCCAGCAGCTTCCGACAGGGGGTAGCTAACTATGGCTACACCTTC
TRBJ2-2	TRBV4-2	TRBD2	NA	CASSQVLAGANTGELFF	TGTGCCAGCAGCCAAGTGTTAGCGGGAGCGAACACCGGGGAGCTGTTTTTT
TRBJ1-2	TRBV30	NA	NA	CAWSLRLGGSGGYTF	TGTGCCTGGAGTCTACGGTTAGGGGGAAGCGGTGGCTACACCTTC